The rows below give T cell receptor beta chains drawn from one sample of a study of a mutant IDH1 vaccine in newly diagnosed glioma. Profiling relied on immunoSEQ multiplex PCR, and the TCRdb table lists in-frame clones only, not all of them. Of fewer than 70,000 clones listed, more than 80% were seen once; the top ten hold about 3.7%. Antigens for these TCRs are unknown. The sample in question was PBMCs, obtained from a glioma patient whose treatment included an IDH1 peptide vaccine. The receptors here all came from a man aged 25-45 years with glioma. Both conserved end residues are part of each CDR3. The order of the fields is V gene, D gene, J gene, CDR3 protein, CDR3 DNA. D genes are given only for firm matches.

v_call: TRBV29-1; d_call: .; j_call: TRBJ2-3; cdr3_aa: CSAVSDTQYF; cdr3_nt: TGCAGCGCCGTGTCAGATACGCAGTATTTT
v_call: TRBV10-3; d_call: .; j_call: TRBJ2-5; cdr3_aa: CAIRSARAALTETQYF; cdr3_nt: TGTGCCATCAGAAGTGCTCGAGCGGCCTTAACGGAGACCCAGTACTTC
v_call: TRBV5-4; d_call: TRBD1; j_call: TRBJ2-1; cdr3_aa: CASTQGANYNEQFF; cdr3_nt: TGTGCCAGCACCCAGGGGGCAAACTACAATGAGCAGTTCTTC
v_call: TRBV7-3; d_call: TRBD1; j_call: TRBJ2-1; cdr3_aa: CASSLAQGVEYNEQFF; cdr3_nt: TGTGCCAGCAGCTTAGCACAGGGGGTAGAGTACAATGAGCAGTTCTTC
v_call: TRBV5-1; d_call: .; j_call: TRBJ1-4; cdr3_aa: CASSLRGGQEKLFF; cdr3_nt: TGCGCCAGCAGCTTGAGAGGGGGGCAAGAAAAGCTGTTTTTT
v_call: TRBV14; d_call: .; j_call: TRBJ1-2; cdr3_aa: CASSAVRGASGYTF; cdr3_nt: TGTGCCAGCAGCGCGGTGAGGGGCGCCTCGGGCTACACCTTC
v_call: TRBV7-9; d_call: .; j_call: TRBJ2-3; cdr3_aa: CASSSTDTQYF; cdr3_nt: TGTGCCAGCAGCTCCACAGATACGCAGTATTTT
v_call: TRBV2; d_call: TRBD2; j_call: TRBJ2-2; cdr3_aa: CASSQVRLAGGTGELFF; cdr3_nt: TGTGCCAGCAGTCAGGTTCGATTAGCGGGAGGAACCGGGGAGCTGTTTTTT
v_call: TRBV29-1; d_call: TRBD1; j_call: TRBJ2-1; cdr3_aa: CSVGGTDLIYNEQFF; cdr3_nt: TGCAGCGTTGGTGGGACAGACCTTATTTACAATGAGCAGTTCTTC
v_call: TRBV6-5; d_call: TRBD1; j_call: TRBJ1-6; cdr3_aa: CASARDRGRSPLHF; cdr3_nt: TGTGCCAGCGCCCGGGACAGGGGACGCTCACCCCTCCACTTT
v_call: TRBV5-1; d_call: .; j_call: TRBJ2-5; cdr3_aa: CASSLDRETQYF; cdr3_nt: TGCGCCAGCAGCTTGGATAGGGAGACCCAGTACTTC
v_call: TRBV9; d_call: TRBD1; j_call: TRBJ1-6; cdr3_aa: CASSETPGQGNSPLHF; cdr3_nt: TGTGCCAGCAGCGAAACTCCGGGACAGGGAAATTCACCCCTCCACTTT
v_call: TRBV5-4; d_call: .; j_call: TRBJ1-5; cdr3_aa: CASSVGGNSNQPQHF; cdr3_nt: TGTGCCAGCAGCGTCGGGGGAAATAGCAATCAGCCCCAGCATTTT
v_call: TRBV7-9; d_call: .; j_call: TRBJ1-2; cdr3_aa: CASSLVSGQSYGYTF; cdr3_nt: TGTGCCAGCAGCTTAGTGTCAGGACAGTCTTATGGCTACACCTTC
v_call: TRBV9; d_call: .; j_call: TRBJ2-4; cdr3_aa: CASSAGQGGPFGIQYF; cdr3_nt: TGTGCCAGCAGCGCAGGACAAGGCGGGCCGTTTGGCATTCAGTACTTC
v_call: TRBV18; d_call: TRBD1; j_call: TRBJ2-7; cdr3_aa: CASSPPTGRSYEQYF; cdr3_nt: TGTGCCAGCTCACCCCCGACAGGGCGCTCCTACGAGCAGTACTTC
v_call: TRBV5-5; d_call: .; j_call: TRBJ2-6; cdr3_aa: CASSLAGTVSGANVLTF; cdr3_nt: TGTGCCAGCAGCCTCGCGGGGACAGTCTCTGGGGCCAACGTCCTGACTTTC
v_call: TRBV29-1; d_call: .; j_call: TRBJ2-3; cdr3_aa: CSVEGDADTQYF; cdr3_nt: TGCAGCGTTGAAGGCGACGCAGATACGCAGTATTTT
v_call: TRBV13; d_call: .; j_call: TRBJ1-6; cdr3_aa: CASSLGLAQNSPLHF; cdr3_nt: TGTGCCAGCAGCTTAGGCCTTGCTCAAAATTCACCCCTCCACTTT
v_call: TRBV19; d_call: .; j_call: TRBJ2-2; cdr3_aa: CASSPDRSPNTGELFF; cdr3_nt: TGTGCCAGTAGTCCAGACAGGTCCCCGAACACCGGGGAGCTGTTTTTT
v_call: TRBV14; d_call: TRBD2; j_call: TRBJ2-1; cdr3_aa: CASSPEPGTSGYNEQFF; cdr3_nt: TGTGCCAGCAGCCCAGAACCAGGGACTAGCGGGTACAATGAGCAGTTCTTC
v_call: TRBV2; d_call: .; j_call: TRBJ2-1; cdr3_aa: CASLREWNGEQFF; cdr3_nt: TGTGCCAGCCTGCGGGAATGGAATGGTGAGCAGTTCTTC